The clone carrying this T cell receptor beta chain showed up just once. This sample was taken from a study of control samples from healthy donors and cancer patients. Profiling relied on immunoSEQ multiplex PCR, and the TCRdb table lists in-frame clones only, not all of them. This table holds fewer than 200,000 clones, 70% to 90% found once. CDR3 length: 14 amino acids. Per the germline V gene, CDR1 is SGHAT and CDR2 is FQNNGV. The ends lost 1 base at V and 7 bases at J; junction bases unmatched: 1. Sequences were obtained from blood. The sequence came from a man aged 30-40 years in good health. The V and J genes are TRBV11-2 and TRBJ1-6; 7 positions match TRBD1. CDR3 in DNA: TGTGCCAGCAGCTTAGGACAGGGCAATTCACCCCTCCACTTT. Amino acid sequence: CASSLGQGNSPLHF.